These 22 T cell receptor beta chains were sequenced from one sample in a study of blood T cell repertoires in COVID-19. This table comes from immunoSEQ multiplex PCR, and its TCRdb copy is limited to in-frame clones, with some not included. The data hold fewer than 350,000 clones, with roughly nine tenths observed a single time. Sequences were obtained from PBMCs or T cells enriched from blood (not recorded which). These receptors all stem from a man in his fifties or sixties who had recovered from COVID-19.

CDR3: CATSDPSFQETQYF. CDR3 DNA: TGTGCCACCAGTGACCCTTCCTTCCAAGAGACCCAGTACTTC. This chain links TRBV24-1 with TRBJ2-5; D is unclear. The CDR3 extends over 14 amino acids. The V and J ends lost 4 bases and 1 base respectively, with 9 bases between them. Germline values: CDR1 KGHDR, CDR2 SFDVKD.

This clone was counted once. The chain combines TRBV6-5 with TRBJ2-6; D possibly corresponds to TRBD2 (6 bases). The germline CDR1 and CDR2 sequences are MNHEY and SVGAGI. Trimming took 4 bases from V and 0 from J, leaving 10 bases between them. The CDR3 spans 16 residues. Here the CDR3 reads CASSSGLNSGANVLTF. CDR3 sequence (DNA): TGTGCCAGCAGTTCGGGACTGAACTCTGGGGCCAACGTCCTGACTTTC.

The chain couples TRBV14 to TRBJ2-1; 10 bases line up with TRBD1. The V gene end was trimmed by 2 bases and the J gene end by 2 bases; junction bases not matched to a gene: 6. The CDR3 length is 17 residues. Germline V gene lookup returns CDR1 SGHDN and CDR2 FVKESK. DNA of the CDR3: TGTGCCAGCAGCCAACCTCCCGGGACAGGGGCCTACAATGAGCAGTTCTTC. This sequence encodes CASSQPPGTGAYNEQFF.

The chain links TRBV7-2 to TRBJ2-7; 7 nucleotides match TRBD2. Per germline, CDR1 SGHTA and CDR2 FQGNSA. Unmatched junction bases numbered 8, after V lost 2 bases and J lost 4 bases. This CDR3 spans 15 amino acids. CDR3 in amino acids: CASSLNPSGDYEQYF. The DNA of the CDR3 is TGTGCCAGCAGCTTAAACCCTAGCGGAGATTACGAGCAGTACTTC.

The rearrangement joins TRBV5-1 to TRBJ1-4; a possible D gene is TRBD1 (6 bases). Deletions cut 4 bases from V and 8 bases from J, with 12 bases between. CDR3 length equals 13 residues. The germline V gene encodes CDR1 SGHRS and CDR2 YFSETQ. DNA for the CDR3: TGCGCCAGCAGCCCACACCAGGGGGAAAAACTGTTTTTT. Protein sequence: CASSPHQGEKLFF.

This rearrangement joins TRBV6-5 to TRBJ2-1; 9 bases line up with TRBD2. Germline CDR1 reads MNHEY; CDR2 reads SVGAGI. V was pared by 2 bases and J by 8 bases, with 10 bases of the junction left unmatched. The CDR3 consists of 16 residues. The CDR3 DNA is TGTGCCAGCAGTTACGAGGCGGGAGGGCCTAAAGATGAGCAGTTCTTC. Translated, it gives CASSYEAGGPKDEQFF.

The chain couples TRBV7-2 to TRBJ1-1, with 8 bases matching TRBD1. The CDR3 covers 15 residues. CDR1 is SGHTA and CDR2 is FQGNSA in the germline V gene. V was clipped by 4 bases and J by 5 bases; unmatched bases: 9. The CDR3: CASSSSGRGLTEAFF. The DNA for the CDR3 is TGTGCCAGCAGCTCATCGGGCAGGGGGCTAACTGAAGCTTTCTTT.

The CDR3 loop reads CATSDSQHGQGTPGYTF. The CDR3 nucleotides read TGTGCCACCAGTGATTCCCAACACGGACAGGGGACGCCCGGCTACACCTTC. The chain has TRBV24-1 and TRBJ1-2, with TRBD1 matching over 9 bases. Germline trimming cut 2 bases from V and 8 bases from J; bases unmatched to any gene: 14. There are 17 residues in the CDR3. From germline, CDR1 is KGHDR and CDR2 SFDVKD.

The J gene is TRBJ2-7, the V gene TRBV14; 10 positions match TRBD2. The CDR3 is 17 amino acids. Germline-derived CDR1 and CDR2 are SGHDN and FVKESK. With V trimmed by 1 base and J by 2 bases, 8 bases remained unmatched. The CDR3 loop reads CASSQGTGLASPYEQYF. The CDR3 DNA sequence: TGTGCCAGCAGCCAAGGAACGGGACTAGCGTCTCCCTACGAGCAGTACTTC.

The CDR3 loop is CASSKGQVKDEQYF. The CDR3 DNA follows: TGTGCCAGTAGCAAAGGACAGGTTAAGGACGAGCAGTACTTC. The chain joins TRBV19 to TRBJ2-7, with 7 nucleotides matching TRBD1. CDR1 is LNHDA and CDR2 is SQIVND in the germline V gene (reference sequence). After removal of 6 bases from V and 5 bases from J, the junction contained 10 bases not matched to a gene. The length of the CDR3 is 14 residues.

The rearrangement links TRBV5-6 to TRBJ2-7; 8 bases are a match to TRBD1. The junction had 4 bases not matched to a gene; V was cut back by 1 base and J by 4 bases. Per germline, CDR1 SGHDT and CDR2 YYEEEE. The CDR3 length is 14 residues. The CDR3 DNA follows: TGTGCCAGCAGCTTGCAGGGGGCCAGTTACGAGCAGTACTTC. This translates into CASSLQGASYEQYF.

As DNA, the CDR3 is TGCGCCAGCAGCCCGCGAGCAACTAATGAAAAACTGTTTTTT. Its protein product is CASSPRATNEKLFF. V usage is TRBV5-1 and J usage is TRBJ1-4, with unresolved D. The CDR3 consists of 14 residues. CDR1 and CDR2 (germline): SGHRS, YFSETQ. V was clipped by 4 bases and J by 0 bases, with 7 bases between them.

V usage is TRBV6-5 and J usage is TRBJ2-7; 7 bases line up with TRBD2. Trimming at V came to 6 bases and at J to 2 bases, leaving 7 bases not matched to a gene. Germline V CDR1 and CDR2: MNHEY, SVGAGI. The CDR3 extends over 14 amino acids. The CDR3 loop reads CASRSLAPTYEQYF. In DNA form, the CDR3 reads TGTGCCAGCAGGTCACTAGCGCCCACCTACGAGCAGTACTTC.

As regards this clone: Other nucleotide sequences in the sample specify the same CDR3. V and J are TRBV9 and TRBJ1-6, with D possibly TRBD1 on 5 matching bases. The CDR3 sequence is 15 residues long. Germline CDR1 reads SGDLS; CDR2 reads YYNGEE. Deletions cut 0 bases from V and 8 bases from J, with 12 bases between. The CDR3 here is CASSVDGDSYSPLHF. The DNA for the CDR3 is TGTGCCAGCAGCGTAGATGGAGACAGTTATTCACCCCTCCACTTT. The full variable domain, completed using reference TRBV9 and TRBJ1-6, is DSGVTQTPKHLITATGQRVTLRCSPRSGDLSVYWYQQSLDQGLQFLIQYYNGEERAKGNILERFSAQQFPDLHSELNLSSLELGDSALYFCASSVDGDSYSPLHFGNGTRLTVT.

This rearrangement joins TRBV3-1 (or the pseudogene TRBV3-2) to TRBJ2-2; 8 bases fit TRBD2. The CDR3 loop spans 17 amino acids. V lost 2 bases to trimming and J lost 4 bases; unmatched junction nucleotides: 9. Germline-derived CDR1 and CDR2 are LGHDT and YNNKEL (reference sequence). CDR3: CASSQTFGTRGTGELFF. DNA for the CDR3: TGTGCCAGCAGCCAAACCTTCGGGACTAGGGGCACCGGGGAGCTGTTTTTT.

The chain combines TRBV28 with TRBJ1-1; 7 nucleotides match TRBD1. This CDR3 contains 16 residues. CDR1 and CDR2 (germline): MDHEN, SYDVKM. J was trimmed by 0 bases and V by 1 base; bases with no gene match: 5. CDR3 residues: CASSLFSGGVNTEAFF. DNA for the CDR3: TGTGCCAGCAGTTTATTTTCAGGGGGAGTGAACACTGAAGCTTTCTTT. Together with reference TRBV28 and TRBJ1-1, the CDR3 gives the full variable domain: DVKVTQSSRYLVKRTGEKVFLECVQDMDHENMFWYRQDPGLGLRLIYFSYDVKMKEKGDIPEGYSVSREKKERFSLILESASTNQTSMYLCASSLFSGGVNTEAFFGQGTRLTVV.

The V and J genes are TRBV5-1 and TRBJ2-3, with D possibly being TRBD2 (5 bases). Germline CDR1 and CDR2: SGHRS and YFSETQ. V was clipped by 1 base and J by 7 bases, with 10 bases between them. This CDR3 has 13 amino acids. The CDR3 protein is CASSLSSEYTQYF. The CDR3 DNA follows: TGCGCCAGCAGCTTGAGTAGCGAATATACGCAGTATTTT.

The V call is TRBV27, the J call TRBJ2-3, with 7 bases that match TRBD1. V lost 5 bases, J lost 4 bases, and 6 bases stayed unmatched. This CDR3 has 14 amino acids. Germline loops: CDR1 MNHEY, CDR2 SMNVEV (reference sequence). For the CDR3, the DNA is TGTGCCAGCAGTCTCCGACAGGGATCAGATACGCAGTATTTT. Encoded protein: CASSLRQGSDTQYF.

J is TRBJ1-4 and V is TRBV19, with 8 bases identical to TRBD1. The CDR3 spans 17 residues. V lost 4 bases, J lost 3 bases, and 10 bases stayed unmatched. In germline, CDR1 is LNHDA, CDR2 SQIVND (reference sequence). CDR3 loop: CASSTQDRGGSNEKLFF. CDR3 DNA sequence: TGTGCCAGTAGTACTCAAGACAGGGGAGGTTCTAATGAAAAACTGTTTTTT.

In DNA, the CDR3 is TGCGCCAGCAGCTTGGGGACAGGGGGCAACTATGGCTACACCTTC. This encodes CASSLGTGGNYGYTF. This chain joins TRBV5-1 and TRBJ1-2, with 11 bases matching TRBD1. J lost 2 bases, V lost 0 bases, and 0 bases had no gene match. CDR1 and CDR2 from the germline V gene are SGHRS and YFSETQ. This CDR3 is built from 15 residues.

The chain combines TRBV5-1 with TRBJ1-5; weak D call: TRBD1 (5 bases). CDR1 and CDR2 (germline): SGHRS, YFSETQ. The V end lost 4 bases, the J end lost 7 bases, and 12 bases lay between the germline ends. The CDR3 spans 13 residues. The chain's CDR3 is CASSPGQGQPQHF. The DNA of the CDR3 is TGCGCCAGCAGCCCAGGGCAAGGCCAGCCCCAGCATTTT.

J is TRBJ2-1 and V is TRBV24-1; TRBD2 aligns across 11 bases. The germline V gene encodes CDR1 KGHDR and CDR2 SFDVKD. The length of the CDR3 is 17 residues. Trimming removed 3 bases from V and 7 bases from J; junction bases left unmatched: 10. The DNA of the CDR3 is TGTGCCACCAGTGATAACCTTCTAGCGGGAGGTTCTAATGAGCAGTTCTTC. Its protein product is CATSDNLLAGGSNEQFF.